The 21 T cell receptor beta chains below were found in one sample sequenced in a study of cytomegalovirus exposure and HLA in healthy donors. Primers for the PCR totalled 60 Vbeta and 13 Jbeta. Assay: immunoSEQ multiplex PCR; the TCRdb copy retains only in-frame clones and omits some. The table includes approximately 110,000 clones, roughly three quarters detected once. Sequencing was carried out using PBMCs. These TCRs come from a woman in her 30s in good health and CMV-seronegative.

The V gene is TRBV14, the J gene TRBJ2-5; TRBD1 agrees at 9 bases. From germline, CDR1 is SGHDN and CDR2 FVKESK. CDR3 length: 15 residues. V was pared by 3 bases and J by 4 bases, with 6 bases of the junction left unmatched. CDR3 in DNA: TGTGCCAGCAGCCAGAACAGGGGGCTGGGAGAGACCCAGTACTTC. Its protein is CASSQNRGLGETQYF.

This clone was seen just once. Mismatch with germline at one junction end may stem from a read error. The chain has TRBV7-9 and TRBJ2-7; D is perhaps TRBD1 (6 bases). CDR3 length: 14 residues. Germline V gene lookup returns CDR1 SEHNR and CDR2 FQNEAQ (reference sequence). The DNA for the CDR3 is TGTTCCAGCAGCTTAAGTACAGGGTTGGAGAAGCAGTACTTC. This sequence encodes CSSSLSTGLEKQYF.

This chain connects TRBV7-2 to TRBJ1-6; no firm D call. This CDR3 is built from 16 residues. The V end was cut by 6 bases, the J end by 7 bases, with 19 bases between. The germline V gene encodes CDR1 SGHTA and CDR2 FQGNSA. The CDR3 bases are TGTGCCAGCAGAAAGCTAGCAGCGAACGCCAATTCACCCCTCCACTTT. It yields the protein CASRKLAANANSPLHF.

The CDR3 sequence is CASSPRGGAGYEQYF. The CDR3 coding sequence is TGTGCCAGCAGTCCACGGGGGGGCGCGGGCTACGAGCAGTACTTC. The V and J genes are TRBV6-1 and TRBJ2-7, with 8 nucleotides matching TRBD2. The junction had 9 bases not matched to a gene; V was cut back by 5 bases and J by 3 bases. Germline V gene data show CDR1 as MNHNS and CDR2 as SASEGT. This CDR3 comprises 15 residues.

The J gene is TRBJ2-6, the V gene TRBV9; D is unclear. The CDR3 spans 15 residues. Per germline, CDR1 SGDLS and CDR2 YYNGEE. The V and J ends lost 0 bases and 1 base respectively, with 5 bases between them. The CDR3 loop reads CASSVAESGANVLTF. CDR3 bases: TGTGCCAGCAGCGTAGCAGAATCTGGGGCCAACGTCCTGACTTTC.

In its sample, this clone was seen a few times. The V and J genes are TRBV4-3 and TRBJ1-2, with 7 bases that match TRBD1. J gave up 4 bases and V 5 bases, and 10 bases lay outside the gene matches. This CDR3 is 15 amino acids long. CDR1 is LGHNA and CDR2 is YSLEER in the germline V gene. CDR3: CASSSQTGKGYGYTF. The CDR3 DNA follows: TGCGCCAGCAGCTCCCAGACAGGGAAGGGCTATGGCTACACCTTC.

The gene calls are TRBV7-9 and TRBJ2-7; 7 bases line up with TRBD1. Germline V gives CDR1 SEHNR, CDR2 FQNEAQ (reference sequence). The J segment lost 6 bases and the V segment lost 1 base, leaving 3 bases of the junction unmatched. This CDR3 spans 13 amino acids. The DNA of the CDR3 is TGTGCCAGCAGCTTAGTGGCAGGGGGCGAGCAGTACTTC. It encodes CASSLVAGGEQYF.

This clone was observed a few times. This chain uses TRBV6-1 with TRBJ1-1; TRBD1 matches at 7 bases. Per germline, CDR1 MNHNS and CDR2 SASEGT. The CDR3 runs to 14 residues. V gave up 7 bases and J gave up 1 base; unmatched junction bases: 6. The CDR3 bases are TGTGCCAGCACCAGCGGACAGGCGAACACTGAAGCTTTCTTT. It encodes CASTSGQANTEAFF.

The chain carries TRBV9 and TRBJ2-3; 9 nucleotides match TRBD1. CDR1 is SGDLS and CDR2 is YYNGEE in the germline V gene. Unmatched junction bases numbered 10, after V lost 4 bases and J lost 4 bases. There are 16 residues in the CDR3. As DNA, the CDR3 is TGTGCCAGCAGCCGAACCGGGACAGGGAATCCAGATACGCAGTATTTT. This encodes CASSRTGTGNPDTQYF.

The chain couples TRBV5-1 to TRBJ2-1; D is perhaps TRBD2 (5 bases). Trimming took 3 bases from V and 2 from J, leaving 12 bases between them. The CDR3 consists of 15 residues. Germline V CDR1 and CDR2: SGHRS, YFSETQ. This CDR3 reads CASSSTRGTYNEQFF. The CDR3 DNA sequence: TGCGCCAGCAGCTCTACCCGGGGTACCTACAATGAGCAGTTCTTC.

In this sample, this clone turned up a few times. This chain connects TRBV29-1 to TRBJ2-3; TRBD1 aligns across 10 bases. CDR3 length: 16 residues. CDR1 is SQVTM, CDR2 ANQGSEA, per germline. The J segment lost 3 bases and the V segment lost 0 bases, leaving 6 bases of the junction unmatched. CDR3 bases: TGCAGCGTTGAAGATCTGCCGGGACAGGGGACAGATACGCAGTATTTT. Its translation: CSVEDLPGQGTDTQYF.

This rearrangement joins TRBV9 to TRBJ2-2, with 8 nucleotides matching TRBD2. The germline CDR1 and CDR2 sequences are SGDLS and YYNGEE. V lost 4 bases, J lost 2 bases, and 7 bases stayed unmatched. The CDR3 is 16 residues long. CDR3 nucleotides: TGTGCCAGCAGCCCTCGGACTAGCAGAAACACCGGGGAGCTGTTTTTT. Its translation: CASSPRTSRNTGELFF.

The chain couples TRBV5-1 to TRBJ2-7; maybe TRBD1 (6 bases). Germline CDR1 reads SGHRS; CDR2 reads YFSETQ. Trimming stripped 7 bases from V and 3 bases from J, with 11 bases between. CDR3 length: 12 residues. DNA for the CDR3: TGCGCCAGCGGACCCAGGGGCTACGAGCAGTACTTC. Encoded protein: CASGPRGYEQYF.

The chain joins TRBV5-5 to TRBJ2-1, with TRBD2 matching over 13 bases. The V gene end was trimmed by 2 bases and the J gene end by 0 bases; junction bases not matched to a gene: 8. The CDR3 spans 19 residues. CDR1 and CDR2 from the germline V gene are SGHKS and YYEKEE (reference sequence). The CDR3 bases are TGTGCCAGCAGCTTCCGGACTAGCGGGAGAGGAAGCTCCTACAATGAGCAGTTCTTC. Its translation: CASSFRTSGRGSSYNEQFF.

This rearrangement joins TRBV11-3 to TRBJ2-7; 16 positions match TRBD2. The germline gives CDR1 SGHNT, CDR2 YENEEA. Unmatched junction bases numbered 7, after V lost 0 bases and J lost 5 bases. This CDR3 contains 18 residues. The CDR3 spells CASSLDHGTSGRANEQYF. The CDR3 nucleotides read TGTGCCAGCAGCTTAGATCACGGGACTAGCGGGAGGGCGAACGAGCAGTACTTC.

The V gene is TRBV19, the J gene TRBJ2-6; possible D gene TRBD2, 5 bases. Germline V gene sequence: CDR1 LNHDA, CDR2 SQIVND (reference sequence). Trimming pared 3 bases from V and 1 base from J, leaving 7 bases between. The CDR3 is 15 amino acids. CDR3 region: CASSMRESGANVLTF. DNA for the CDR3: TGTGCCAGTAGTATGAGGGAATCTGGGGCCAACGTCCTGACTTTC.

The CDR3: CASSLGAGSAQYF. The CDR3 region has the DNA TGTGCCAGCAGTTTAGGAGCGGGATCGGCGCAGTATTTT. The genes are TRBV28 and TRBJ2-3, with TRBD2 matching over 7 bases. The CDR3 covers 13 residues. The J segment lost 10 bases and the V segment lost 2 bases, leaving 6 bases of the junction unmatched. The germline V gene encodes CDR1 MDHEN and CDR2 SYDVKM.

The chain uses TRBV4-3 and TRBJ2-5; maybe TRBD1 (6 bases). This CDR3 region has 16 residues. V gave up 1 base and J gave up 6 bases, with 18 bases separating them. Germline V gene lookup returns CDR1 LGHNA and CDR2 YSLEER. CDR3 nucleotide sequence: TGCGCCAGCAGCCAAGGGAGGTCGGGCAGGGACAAGACCCAGTACTTC. Amino acids: CASSQGRSGRDKTQYF.

This clone was seen a handful of times. The chain recombines TRBV7-6 with TRBJ1-2, with 9 bases fitting TRBD1. V shed 5 bases and J 8 bases; nucleotides not matched to a gene: 15. CDR1 SGHVS and CDR2 FNYEAQ come from the germline V gene. The CDR3 spans 16 residues. This CDR3 is CASSPARPGTGFGYTF. The CDR3 DNA reads as TGTGCCAGCAGCCCTGCGCGTCCCGGGACAGGGTTCGGCTACACCTTC.

The rearrangement joins TRBV30 to TRBJ2-5; D gene unclear. This CDR3 spans 14 amino acids. The V end was cut by 4 bases, the J end by 4 bases, with 16 bases between. The V gene's germline CDR1 is GTSNPN and CDR2 SVGIG (reference sequence). CDR3 protein: CAWIPPLQVETQYF. The CDR3 bases are TGTGCCTGGATCCCCCCCCTCCAGGTAGAGACCCAGTACTTC.

The chain uses TRBV5-4 and TRBJ1-2; D remains unclear. V was shortened by 3 bases and J by 4 bases, with 4 bases between the two germline ends. Germline V gives CDR1 SGHNT, CDR2 YYREEE (reference sequence). This CDR3 contains 11 residues. CDR3 nucleotide sequence: TGTGCCAGCAGCTCCGTCTATGGCTACACCTTC. Amino acid sequence: CASSSVYGYTF.